This TCR beta chain was captured by sequencing in a study of cytomegalovirus exposure and HLA in healthy donors (dated by TCRdb to the late 2010s). Background for the entire study: An earlier analysis of roughly 500 of the donors reported roughly 300 Gb of sequence data and 90 million to 120 million unique TCR beta sequences obtained from some 200 million T cells. To predict cytomegalovirus infection status, the study brought together high-throughput TCR immunosequencing, statistical association of individual TCRs with disease status, and machine learning. A later analysis re-examined previously published TCR beta repertoires from just over 650 donors and added high-resolution HLA genotyping to investigate patterns of TCR occurrence. Rather than drawing on any new phenotypic data, the later analysis identified candidate immune exposures from TCR beta sequences and the way those sequences occurred across donors. Every discovery cohort repertoire had been produced on one sequencing platform. An early release that covered about 600 HLA-typed donors contained approximately 300 gigabases of sequencing data and approximately 85 million unique TCR sequences. To decide whether each TCR beta V gene segment behaved as functional or pseudogenic, an earlier analysis of approximately 600 of the donors relied on high-throughput TCR beta sequencing. Donor age, sex, ethnicity and CMV serostatus were collected together with the repertoire data. Both class I and class II loci were covered by HLA typing, at four-digit resolution. Of the 300 to 400 genotyped donors, approximately 83% fell in the genetic ancestry cluster associated with self-reported Caucasian donors. Using immunosequencing, the study profiled T cell repertoires from about 610 subjects and related those repertoires to cytomegalovirus serostatus. Along with the roughly 700-subject first cohort, a separate validation cohort of over a hundred different subjects was used. Across 398 genotyped donors of the cohort, an average of about 240,000 unique TCR beta nucleotide sequences per donor were sequenced, and 15% to 20% of those sequences were non-productive. Because of strong linkage in the cohort, roughly five DR-DQ haplotypes were treated as single units for association and clustering. In a later genetic analysis, genome-wide SNP genotypes for about 60% of the 666 donors were used, and that subset was treated as a discovery cohort. The study was designed to test whether signatures of past pathogen exposure could be identified by cataloging public T cell receptors. Typing coverage varied by locus: about 620-640 donors for A, B, C, DRB1 and DQB1; more than 500 for DQA1; approximately 610 for DPA1; approximately 490 for DPB1. Paper-wide results and their limitations: In a later analysis, 15,000 to 20,000 TCR beta sequences were associated with specific HLA alleles at a false discovery rate of 0.05. Broadly in line with IMGT annotations, most TCR beta V segments showed up in productive rearrangements about 87% or about 30% of the time in an earlier analysis of 587 of the donors. According to a later analysis, TCR association rates differed among HLA loci, with DRB1 alleles showing the most associated TCRs and HLA-C alleles showing the fewest. The only immune exposure information available for the cohort was CMV serostatus. A total of about 150 TCR beta chains were listed by the study as associated with cytomegalovirus. Correlated functional status among segregating V segments might reflect linkage disequilibrium, but an unknown experimental factor could not be ruled out. Because HLA typing was missing for some donors at each locus, association tests included only the typed subset. In a later analysis, HLA-associated TCR beta chains showed more clonal expansion and lower generation probabilities than non-associated chains that were equally common. According to a later genetic analysis, donors in an Asian-associated ancestry cluster had fewer N-insertions in productive TCRs than the approximately 670-donor mean. The authors suggested that the approach could potentially be extended to other disease states and immunological phenotypes. An association between a missense DCLRE1C variant and V-gene and J-gene trimming of TCR beta chains was found in a later genetic analysis and replicated in an independent cohort. A group of highly shared sequence variants was considered likely to be a technical artifact of the sequencing pipeline. According to a later analysis, parvovirus B19, influenza, CMV and Epstein-Barr virus appeared linked to several top co-occurrence clusters. Across donors, most TCR sequences were observed very rarely, whereas some public TCRs were present in many individuals. Only TCR beta chains were sequenced in this cohort, and the absence of alpha or paired-chain data limited detectable features. Some IMGT-functional V segments, including TRBV6-2 and TRBV6-3, could not be distinguished by the 87-base-pair reads and were therefore excluded. A few of the identified cytomegalovirus-associated TCR beta chains were confirmed in vitro to be specific for cytomegalovirus antigens. The earlier analysis of approximately 560 of the donors excluded some 16 rarely observed V segments, including chromosome 9 orphons, because counts were too low. A later analysis found that most CMV-associated TCR beta chains appeared HLA-restricted, with HLA associations seemingly driven largely by CMV exposure. The presence/absence analyses assumed that sequencing depth was roughly uniform across donors, and that assumption may not be true. Strong co-occurrence of HLA alleles, especially DR and DQ, made assigning TCR associations to individual alleles difficult. Cytomegalovirus status was reported to be diagnosed by the classifier with high specificity and sensitivity in both the original and validation cohorts. A further reported finding was that TCR beta sequences accurately predicted the HLA-A and HLA-B alleles for most subjects in the first cohort.

Including the terminal cysteine and phenylalanine, the CDR3 comprises 18 residues. CDR3 DNA only is kept here, 54 bases in frame from base 1. The germline ends are 20 bases apart after V is trimmed by 0 bases and J by 0 bases. The germline V gene (reference sequence) provides CDR1 GTSNPN and CDR2 SVGIG. Library generation was performed with the immunoSEQ multiplex PCR assay. For the multiplex PCR, a mixture combining 60 forward primers for TCR Vbeta segments and 13 reverse primers for TCR Jbeta segments was used. The CDR3 region of rearranged TCR beta genes was amplified from genomic DNA with a multiplex PCR assay. On the Illumina HiSeq System, the amplified TCR beta libraries were sequenced as 87-base-pair reads. In the original analysis: Across the 666 repertoires, a later analysis counted some 80 million unique TCR beta chains, about 10 million of which were shared by at least two donors. Raw reads were error-corrected and collapsed into unique sequences by a nearest-neighbor algorithm in which closely related sequences were merged to remove PCR and sequencing errors. To assign V, D and J gene segments, CDR3 sequences were aligned to IMGT reference sequences. For a sequence to be retained, a match of at least six nucleotides was required to both a V gene segment and a J gene segment. A rearrangement was called productive if the CDR3 had no stop codons and remained in frame with V and J, and every other rearrangement was called non-productive. Following IMGT convention, CDR3 was defined as the stretch from the second conserved V-encoded cysteine up to the conserved J-encoded phenylalanine. Sequences without an unambiguous match to a single V gene segment were excluded from the earlier analysis of a few hundred of the donors. An earlier analysis of fewer than 750 of the donors called V segments functional above 56.7% productive rearrangements and segregating when the between-donor standard deviation exceeded 5%. A statistical classification framework was developed to diagnose cytomegalovirus status using the catalog of TCR beta chain sequences. In a later analysis, V and J genes were assigned by comparing TCR nucleotide sequences against IMGT/GENE-DB human TR gene sequences. In a later analysis, CDR3 sequences and most-parsimonious VDJ recombination scenarios were assigned using the TCRdist pipeline. A later analysis defined each TCR beta chain by its CDR3 amino acid sequence plus V-gene family, and excluded reads lacking a unique V-gene family. In a later analysis, fewer than 650 highly shared, low-generation-probability nucleotide sequences were removed to address suspected cross-contamination and a sequencing artifact. A later analysis calculated a clonal expansion index for each public chain from normalized within-repertoire ranks of inferred template counts. In a later analysis, generation probabilities were computed with a VDJ recombination model fitted to out-of-frame rearrangements, and the resulting probabilities were checked against IGoR. Hypergeometric tests were used in a later analysis to score TCR-TCR, TCR-HLA and TCR-CMV co-occurrence, with a repertoire-size bias correction applied to the TCR pairs. To estimate false discovery rates, a later analysis permuted the HLA or CMV assignments 20 times. A later analysis grouped co-occurring TCRs with DBSCAN, adding TCRdist sequence similarity when clustering within HLA-allele-positive subsets. Repertoires with fewer than 30,000 or more than 120,000 public chains, plus five repertoires with anomalous nucleotide sharing, were excluded from co-occurrence clustering. Sourced from immuneACCESS, this table was stored by TCRdb with only in-frame sequences that have V and J called. A share of the clones is absent; for the studies checked, an unresolved V gene accounts for under half, and the remainder has no known explanation. D and trimming were read from the DNA, whereas the V and J calls and clone size are those reported in that table. The sample includes over 85,000 clones, with roughly 60% observed a single time. In total, the top ten clones hold 4.8% of the sample.

A remark on this clone: The clone's antigen remains unknown. Per-base qualities were not stored, and no clone one base away is much larger.

In total, 666 healthy bone marrow donors made up the cohort. At the time of sampling, every cohort member was nominally healthy, though immune exposures that went unrecorded were likely present. CMV serostatus was recorded as positive for about 300 and negative for about 50% of the 666 cohort members, whereas no CMV serostatus was recorded for the donor in question. Every donor gave a peripheral blood sample, and the peripheral blood mononuclear cells from that sample were used for TCR beta sequencing. The Qiagen DNeasy Blood Extraction Kit was used to extract genomic DNA from the blood cell samples.

The specimen was PBMCs. This receptor was identified in a human donor in good health. The V gene is TRBV30 and the J gene is TRBJ1-2; a weak D assignment points to TRBD1 (6 bases agree). The DNA reads TGTGCCTGGAGTGTAGGGCGCTACAGGGCCGCAGCTAACTATGGCTACACCTTC. The resulting protein is CAWSVGRYRAAANYGYTF.